Below, 19 T cell receptor beta chains from the same sample are listed, as sequenced in a study of Tregs in tolerant kidney transplant recipients. Some clones are missing from TCRdb's copy, which holds only in-frame ones; the method was immunoSEQ multiplex PCR. The sample consists of some 250,000 clones, more than 65% of them appearing once. The sequenced sample consisted of CD4+ T cells from blood. These receptors were taken from a human donor in good health.

The chain links TRBV12-2 to TRBJ2-7; the DNA was not used to check the table's D call, TRBD1. TRBV12-2 is noted as a pseudogene. This CDR3 comprises 15 residues. CDR3 sequence reads: CASRYPRGAGNEQYF. The CDR3 DNA is TGTGCAAGTCGCTACCCCAGGGGGGCCGGGAACGAGCAGTACTTC.

This chain connects TRBV13 to TRBJ2-7; possible D gene TRBD2, 5 bases. The CDR3 is 14 residues long. The germline gives CDR1 PRHDT, CDR2 FYEKMQ (reference sequence). V lost 2 bases and J 2 bases, leaving 10 bases between the germline ends. In DNA, the CDR3 is TGTGCCAGCAGCTTATCCGGGGTCACCTACGAGCAGTACTTC. It yields the protein CASSLSGVTYEQYF.

This chain connects TRBV4-1 to TRBJ2-3; D gene ambiguous. The V and J ends lost 2 bases and 3 bases respectively, with 3 bases between them. The CDR3 is made up of 12 amino acids. Germline V CDR1 and CDR2: MGHRA, YSYEKL. The CDR3 reads CASSQITDTQYF. CDR3 DNA sequence: TGCGCCAGCAGCCAAATAACAGATACGCAGTATTTT.

The chain is built from TRBV29-1 and TRBJ2-1; the match to TRBD2 covers 8 bases. The V gene end was trimmed by 5 bases and the J gene end by 3 bases; junction bases not matched to a gene: 3. The CDR3 is made up of 13 amino acids. Germline V lookup: CDR1 SQVTM, CDR2 ANQGSEA. CDR3 loop: CSVPLAGYNEQFF. The DNA for the CDR3 is TGCAGCGTTCCTCTAGCGGGCTACAATGAGCAGTTCTTC.

The chain recombines TRBV30 with TRBJ2-1; D is ambiguous. Trimming left V 3 bases short and J 3 bases short, with 12 bases between. Germline V lookup: CDR1 GTSNPN, CDR2 SVGIG (reference sequence). The CDR3 has 14 residues. CDR3 loop: CAWRGSEFYNEQFF. Written as DNA, the CDR3 is TGTGCCTGGAGAGGTTCGGAGTTCTACAATGAGCAGTTCTTC.

This clone has more than one count but fewer than ten. The V gene is TRBV4-1, the J gene TRBJ2-7; possible D gene TRBD1, 6 bases. Trimming removed 4 bases from V and 4 bases from J, with 29 bases in between. This CDR3 has 19 residues. Per the germline V gene, CDR1 is MGHRA and CDR2 is YSYEKL. In nucleotides, the CDR3 is TGCGCCAGCAGCCCAACTTCAACGGTCTCCCGGGACACCCTATACGAGCAGTACTTC. This codes for CASSPTSTVSRDTLYEQYF.

The J gene is TRBJ1-6, the V gene TRBV14; D gene ambiguous. Trimming stripped 4 bases from V and 6 bases from J, with 10 bases between. The CDR3 totals 14 residues. Germline V gene lookup returns CDR1 SGHDN and CDR2 FVKESK. The CDR3 nucleotides are TGTGCCAGCAGCCCCTATCTGGGTAATTCACCCCTCCACTTT. This codes for CASSPYLGNSPLHF.

This chain joins TRBV15 and TRBJ1-1; D is possibly TRBD1 (5 bases). Germline values: CDR1 LNHNV, CDR2 YYDKDF (reference sequence). The CDR3 has 14 amino acids. Trimming removed 9 bases at V and 0 bases at J, with 14 bases between. The CDR3 sequence: CATTRQLMNTEAFF. For the CDR3, the DNA is TGTGCCACAACTCGACAGTTAATGAACACTGAAGCTTTCTTT.

The rearrangement joins TRBV29-1 to TRBJ2-7, with D hard to call. The CDR3 extends over 13 amino acids. CDR1 is SQVTM, CDR2 ANQGSEA, per germline. Trimming stripped 6 bases from V and 0 bases from J, with 12 bases between. CDR3: CSVVTHSSYEQYF. The CDR3 DNA reads TGCAGCGTCGTGACACATTCCTCCTACGAGCAGTACTTC.

The rearrangement links TRBV11-2 to TRBJ2-5, with 8 bases that match TRBD2. Germline V gene lookup returns CDR1 SGHAT and CDR2 FQNNGV. V shed 1 base and J 5 bases; nucleotides not matched to a gene: 0. CDR3 length: 13 amino acids. CDR3 loop: CASSLAGGETQYF. The CDR3 nucleotides read TGTGCCAGCAGCTTAGCGGGGGGGGAGACCCAGTACTTC.

The chain links TRBV27 to TRBJ1-2; 7 nucleotides align to TRBD1. V trimming: 6 bases; J trimming: 1 base; junction bases outside the gene matches: 8. The length of the CDR3 is 15 residues. The germline V gene encodes CDR1 MNHEY and CDR2 SMNVEV (reference sequence). The chain's CDR3 is CASRDWTGDNYGYTF. The CDR3 nucleotides are TGTGCCAGCAGGGACTGGACAGGAGATAACTATGGCTACACCTTC.

This clone has more than one count but fewer than ten. The gene calls are TRBV6-5 and TRBJ2-1; D may be TRBD1 (5 bases). Trimming shortened V by 5 bases and J by 2 bases, and 10 bases separated the two germline ends. Germline V CDR1 and CDR2: MNHEY, SVGAGI. The CDR3 totals 14 residues. In DNA form, the CDR3 reads TGTGCCAGCAGTGCCGCCAGGGCCTACAATGAGCAGTTCTTC. It specifies CASSAARAYNEQFF.

V is TRBV18 and J is TRBJ2-3; 7 bases align to TRBD2. V was pared by 0 bases and J by 2 bases, with 2 bases of the junction left unmatched. The germline gives CDR1 KGHSH, CDR2 LQKENI. The CDR3 loop spans 15 amino acids. CDR3 amino acids: CASSPPGGYTDTQYF. In DNA, the CDR3 is TGTGCCAGCTCACCACCGGGGGGGTACACAGATACGCAGTATTTT.

The sample holds a few counts of this clone. This chain links TRBV19 with TRBJ1-5, with D possibly TRBD1 on 5 matching bases. The V end was cut by 4 bases, the J end by 7 bases, with 14 bases between. The CDR3 is 14 amino acids. From germline, CDR1 is LNHDA and CDR2 SQIVND (reference sequence). CDR3 DNA sequence: TGTGCCAGTAGTAATGGACAAGCACGGCAGCCCCAGCATTTT. It encodes CASSNGQARQPQHF.

V usage is TRBV19 and J usage is TRBJ2-5; D uncertain. The CDR3 has 13 amino acids. From germline, CDR1 is LNHDA and CDR2 SQIVND (reference sequence). V was trimmed by 5 bases and J by 5 bases, leaving 12 bases between them. CDR3 sequence reads: CASSSNLGETQYF. The DNA for the CDR3 is TGTGCCAGTAGTTCCAATTTGGGGGAGACCCAGTACTTC.

The chain employs TRBV11-3 and TRBJ2-1; D remains unclear. The CDR3 is made up of 13 amino acids. CDR1 SGHNT and CDR2 YENEEA come from the germline V gene. V lost 1 base, J lost 4 bases, and 5 bases lay in between. CDR3 bases: TGTGCCAGCAGCTTAGGTCTATACAATGAGCAGTTCTTC. Its translation is CASSLGLYNEQFF.

As for this clone: Additional DNA sequences in this sample encode the identical CDR3. The rearrangement links TRBV11-2 to TRBJ1-2, with D unclear. This CDR3 is 14 amino acids long. Trimming shortened V by 2 bases and J by 0 bases, and 7 bases separated the two germline ends. CDR1 is SGHAT, CDR2 FQNNGV, per germline. For the CDR3, the DNA is TGTGCCAGCAGCTTATGGTCAGCTAACTATGGCTACACCTTC. Translation gives CASSLWSANYGYTF. Full variable domain (remainder filled in from reference TRBV11-2 and TRBJ1-2): EAGVAQSPRYKIIEKRQSVAFWCNPISGHATLYWYQQILGQGPKLLIQFQNNGVVDDSQLPKDRFSAERLKGVDSTLKIQPAKLEDSAVYLCASSLWSANYGYTFGSGTRLTVV.

The chain recombines TRBV5-1 with TRBJ1-1; no clear D gene. V gave up 0 bases and J gave up 6 bases, with 12 bases separating them. This CDR3 is built from 14 residues. The germline CDR1 and CDR2 sequences are SGHRS and YFSETQ. CDR3: CASSLERSGSEAFF. Written as DNA, the CDR3 is TGCGCCAGCAGCTTGGAGCGGTCAGGTTCTGAAGCTTTCTTT.

The rearrangement links TRBV10-3 to TRBJ2-1; TRBD2 matches 11 bases. This CDR3 is built from 14 residues. The ends lost 8 bases at V and 4 bases at J; junction bases unmatched: 4. Looked up from germline, CDR1 is ENHRY and CDR2 is SYGVKD. Written as DNA, the CDR3 is TGTGCCATCCAGCCTAGCGGGGGGTACAATGAGCAGTTCTTC. It encodes CAIQPSGGYNEQFF.